This T cell receptor beta chain derives from a study of human T cells and chemical hapten exposure. Study-wide background: An approximately 2 cm by approximately 2 cm inner upper arm patch received 2% DPC for sensitization. Patients were given diphenylcyclopropenone on the scalp weekly across the approximately 25-week study.

This clonotype was seen repeatedly, ten times or more. TCRdb passed the RACE reads through MiXCR, listing each CDR3 protein once. This sample yields around 100,000 distinct CDR3 sequences, of which more than 9.5% are seen a single time; roughly 3.5% belongs to the top ten. Trimming took 4 bases from V and 6 from J, leaving 9 bases between them. This CDR3 is built from 13 residues. Germline loops: CDR1 SNHLY, CDR2 FYNNEI. The time point: patch test 1, 2 weeks after DPC sensitization. As to treatment: therapeutic diphenylcyclopropenone sensitization with weekly scalp DPC. Only after blood had been drawn was each patch test applied.

The clonotype was recovered from a woman aged 40 to 50 with alopecia areata. Some clones in this sample may be carry-over from other donors' samples. This sample comprised whole blood, obtained in connection with sensitization to the hapten diphenylcyclopropenone (DPC). The V call is TRBV2, the J call TRBJ1-4, with unresolved D. CDR3 amino acids: CASSARAYEKLFF. The CDR3 DNA reads as TGTGCCAGCAGTGCCCGGGCATATGAAAAACTGTTTTTT.